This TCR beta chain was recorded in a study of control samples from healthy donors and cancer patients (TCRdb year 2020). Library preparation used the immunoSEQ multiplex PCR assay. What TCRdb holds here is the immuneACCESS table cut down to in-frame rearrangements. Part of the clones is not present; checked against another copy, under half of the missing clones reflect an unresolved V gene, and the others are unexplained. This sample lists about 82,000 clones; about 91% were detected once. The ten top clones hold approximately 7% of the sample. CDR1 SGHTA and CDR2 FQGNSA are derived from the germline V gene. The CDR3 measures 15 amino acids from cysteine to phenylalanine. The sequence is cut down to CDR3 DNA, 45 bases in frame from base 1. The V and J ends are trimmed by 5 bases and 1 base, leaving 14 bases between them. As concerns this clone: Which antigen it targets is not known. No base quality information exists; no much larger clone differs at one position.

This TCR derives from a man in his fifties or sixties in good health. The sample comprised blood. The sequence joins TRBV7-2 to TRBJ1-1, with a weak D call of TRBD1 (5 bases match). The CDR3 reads CASSVSRTKNTEAFF. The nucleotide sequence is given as TGTGCCAGCAGCGTTTCCCGGACAAAGAACACTGAAGCTTTCTTT.